The clone carrying this T cell receptor (beta chain) was found a few times. Its antigen is not identified. The data belong to a study of T cells after yellow fever vaccination. Looking at the study overall: Libraries from low-cell-number fractions were prepared with the SMART-Seq v4 Ultra Low Input RNA kit. General study findings and limits: Peaking on day 5 versus 15, the secondary response was faster but weaker.

A single record per CDR3 protein comes from TCRdb applying MiXCR to the 5' RACE reads. The sample has 300,000 or so distinct CDR3 sequences, around 10% seen once. Unmatched junction bases numbered 11, after V lost 6 bases and J lost 7 bases. Germline values: CDR1 SEHNR, CDR2 FQNEAQ (reference sequence). The CDR3 length is 15 residues. Sequences were derived from CD4+ T cells sorted from PBMCs, sampled 5 days after the yellow fever booster vaccination. This TCR was sampled from a man younger than 35 who received the YFV17D yellow fever vaccine. V is TRBV7-9 and J is TRBJ2-1, with 8 nucleotides matching TRBD1. The CDR3 here is CASSSDREAPNEQFF. CDR3 DNA sequence: TGTGCCAGCAGTTCGGACAGGGAGGCCCCTAATGAGCAGTTCTTC.